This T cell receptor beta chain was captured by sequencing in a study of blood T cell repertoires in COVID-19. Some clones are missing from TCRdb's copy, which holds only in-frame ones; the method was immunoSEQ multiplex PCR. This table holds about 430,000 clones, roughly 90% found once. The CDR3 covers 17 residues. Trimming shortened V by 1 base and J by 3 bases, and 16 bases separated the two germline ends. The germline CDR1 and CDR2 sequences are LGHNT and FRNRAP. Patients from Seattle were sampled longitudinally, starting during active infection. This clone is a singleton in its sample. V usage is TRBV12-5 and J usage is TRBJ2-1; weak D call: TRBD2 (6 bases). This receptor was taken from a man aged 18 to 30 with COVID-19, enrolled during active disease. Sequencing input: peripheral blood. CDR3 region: CASGLAQLALDYNEQFF. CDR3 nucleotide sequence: TGTGCTAGTGGTTTGGCGCAACTAGCTCTGGACTACAATGAGCAGTTCTTC.